The T cell receptor beta chain under discussion was sequenced for a study of blood T cells in healthy people across ages (dated by TCRdb to the mid-2010s). With respect to the entire study: In model experiments, template switching captured roughly one uniquely barcoded TCR beta cDNA molecule for every two T cells. To avoid experimental bias, donors of different ages were spread randomly across the sequencing lanes. Age-related changes in TCR beta repertoire diversity were measured in the study by deep sequencing normalized with unique cDNA molecular identifiers. Two additional independent replicas of 1 million unique cDNA reads from the same blood draw were analyzed for two donors (one aged 18 to 30 and one aged 80 or older). Four age groups were formed from the donors: young (average approximately 15 years), middle-aged (approximately 40), aged (more than 55) and long-lived (around 82).

Findings and caveats that apply to the study as a whole: Compared with the aged group, the long-lived group had more naive CD4+ T cells, fewer expanded clones and increased TCR diversity, a pattern suggesting age selection. The CMV infection status of donors was not known, potentially confounding age-related changes in expanded clonotypes. As age increased, observed TCR beta diversity per million T cells dropped in a roughly linear way, and a significant reduction was already evident by age 40. The percentage of naive T cells measured by flow cytometry correlated strongly with observed TCR beta diversity. Estimates of total diversity from one million sequenced T cells were regarded as lower bounds and underestimates. Conclusive comparison of naive and antigen-experienced compartments was prevented by the profiling of bulk unsorted PBMCs.

The library was obtained by 5' RACE. TCRdb shows the sequencer as Illumina HiSeq 2500. A second roughly 6 to 12 cycle PCR used a sample-barcoded 5' primer and a J-beta primer mix. A unique molecular identifier was introduced onto each TCR beta cDNA molecule by a template-switch 5' adaptor carrying 12 random nucleotides. At least 2.5 million CDR3-containing paired-end reads were obtained from each sample. First-strand cDNA synthesis was performed from all RNA using the Mint cDNA synthesis kit, with priming by a TRBC-specific oligonucleotide. Following uracil-DNA glycosylase treatment, a first 18-cycle PCR with universal primers M1SS and BC2_uni_R was performed on all cDNA. The paper's processing steps were these. Normalization of each sample was performed by random selection of 1 million high-quality reads, each carrying a distinct molecular identifier. Reads sharing molecular identifiers were discarded rather than binned into consensus sequences. MiTCR, with a Q25 quality threshold and the strictest error-elimination algorithm, was used for CDR3 identification, clonotype clustering and error correction. Lower-bound total TCR beta diversity was estimated with a nonparametric unseen species model using Euler transformation. The raw public data were reprocessed by TCRdb itself: fastp quality trimming at Q25, MiXCR clonotype calling, in-frame beta chains only. Every CDR3 protein is listed once, alongside the most common genes and DNA of its rows. Clone size and V and J calls follow TCRdb, not the original study. In all, the sample holds around 870,000 distinct CDR3 sequences, and around 30% of those were seen once. Of the sample, 15% to 20% falls within the top ten clones.

This clonotype was found a few times. Which antigen it targets is not known. No much larger clonotype is one base removed from it; base qualities were not supplied. The germline V and J ends show losses of 4 bases and 3 bases respectively, and no gene match explains 5 bases of the junction. The CDR3 sequence holds 15 residues, the cysteine and phenylalanine included. Only CDR3 DNA is held: 45 bases, read in frame from base 1. From the germline V gene, CDR1 is SGHTA and CDR2 is FQGNSA. Donors were 30 to 45 systemically healthy Caucasian individuals from Russia aged roughly 6 to 100 years. Each donor gave about 9.8 milliliters of peripheral blood, drawn into EDTA-treated Vacutainer tubes. Ficoll-Paque density-gradient centrifugation was used to isolate PBMCs, with at least 7 million obtained per sample. Total RNA, at least 6 micrograms per sample, was extracted from PBMCs with Trizol reagent. For every donor, an aliquot of PBMCs went through flow cytometry to measure the percentages of naive CD45RAhigh/CD27high T cells.

Sequencing was carried out using blood. The V and J genes are TRBV7-2 and TRBJ1-5; 8 bases in the junction line up with TRBD1. This receptor was obtained from a woman older than 75 in good health. The sequenced DNA is TGTGCCAGCAGCTCCCGACAGGGGCACAATCAGCCCCAGCATTTT. Its translation is CASSSRQGHNQPQHF.